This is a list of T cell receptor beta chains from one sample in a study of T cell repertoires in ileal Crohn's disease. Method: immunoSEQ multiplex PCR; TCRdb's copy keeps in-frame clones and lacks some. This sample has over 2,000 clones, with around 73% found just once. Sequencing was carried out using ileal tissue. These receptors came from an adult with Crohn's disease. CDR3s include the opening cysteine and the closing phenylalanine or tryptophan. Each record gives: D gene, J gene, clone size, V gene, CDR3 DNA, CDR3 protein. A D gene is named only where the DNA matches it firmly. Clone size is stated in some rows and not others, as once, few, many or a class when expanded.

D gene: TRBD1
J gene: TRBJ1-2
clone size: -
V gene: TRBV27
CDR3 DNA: TGTGCCAGCATGACAGGGGGACGTGGCTACACCTTC
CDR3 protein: CASMTGGRGYTF

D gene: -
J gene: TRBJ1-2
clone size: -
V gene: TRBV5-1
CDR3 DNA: TGCGCCAGCAGCTTGGATGGAGGGAGAAGTAATGGCTACACCTTC
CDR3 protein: CASSLDGGRSNGYTF

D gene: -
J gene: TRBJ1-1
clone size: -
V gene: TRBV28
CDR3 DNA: TGTGCCAGCAGAAACCCGGGACTGATGAACACTGAAGCTTTCTTT
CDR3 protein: CASRNPGLMNTEAFF

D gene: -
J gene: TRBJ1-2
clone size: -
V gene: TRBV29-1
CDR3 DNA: TGCAGCGTTGACAGGGGCTACTATGGCTACACCTTC
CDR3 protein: CSVDRGYYGYTF

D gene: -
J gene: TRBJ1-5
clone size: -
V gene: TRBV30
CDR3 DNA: TGTGCCTGGAGTGGGGGGGGAAATCAGCCCCAGCATTTT
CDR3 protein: CAWSGGGNQPQHF

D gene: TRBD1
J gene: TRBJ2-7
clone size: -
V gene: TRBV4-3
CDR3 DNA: TGCGCCAGCAGCCAAGATATGACAGGGCAGGAGCAGTACTTC
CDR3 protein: CASSQDMTGQEQYF

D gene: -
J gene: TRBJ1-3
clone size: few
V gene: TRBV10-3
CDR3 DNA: TGTGCCATCGGTGGACAGACCTCTGGAAACACCATATATTTT
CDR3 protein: CAIGGQTSGNTIYF

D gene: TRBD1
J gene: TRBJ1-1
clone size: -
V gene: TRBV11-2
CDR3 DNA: TGTGCCAGCAGCCTAAGGGGGGCTAGACAGGGGCCAAGGACTGAAGCTTTCTTT
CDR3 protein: CASSLRGARQGPRTEAFF

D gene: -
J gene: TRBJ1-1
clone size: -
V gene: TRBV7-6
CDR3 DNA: TGTGCCAGCAGCTTATTTAATCTTAACACTGAAGCTTTCTTT
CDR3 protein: CASSLFNLNTEAFF

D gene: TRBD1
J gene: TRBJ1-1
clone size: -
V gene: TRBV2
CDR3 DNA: TGTGCCAGCAGAGGAGACTCACAGGGGAGGGCTTTCTTT
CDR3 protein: CASRGDSQGRAFF

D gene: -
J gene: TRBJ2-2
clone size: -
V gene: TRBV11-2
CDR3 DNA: TGTGCCAGCAGCTTAATCCCCTCAACAGGGACGAACACCGGGGAGCTGTTTTTT
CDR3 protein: CASSLIPSTGTNTGELFF

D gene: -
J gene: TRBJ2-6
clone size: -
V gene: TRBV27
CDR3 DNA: TGTGCCAGCAGTTACAGGGAGGCCAACGTCCTGACTTTC
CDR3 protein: CASSYREANVLTF

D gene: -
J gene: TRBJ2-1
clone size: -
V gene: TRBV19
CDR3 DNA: TGTGCCAGTAGTGTTACAGACTACAATGAGCAGTTCTTC
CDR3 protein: CASSVTDYNEQFF

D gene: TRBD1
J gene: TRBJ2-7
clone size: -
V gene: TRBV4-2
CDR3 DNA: TGTGCCAGCAGCCTGGACAGGGCCTACGAGCAGTACTTC
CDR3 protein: CASSLDRAYEQYF

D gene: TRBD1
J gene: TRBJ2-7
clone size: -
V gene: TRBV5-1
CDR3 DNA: TGCGCCAGCAGCTATGGGGTGGGACAGGGTTACGAGCAGTACTTC
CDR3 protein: CASSYGVGQGYEQYF

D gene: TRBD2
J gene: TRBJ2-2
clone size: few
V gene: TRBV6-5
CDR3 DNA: TGTGCCAGCAGTGGACTAGCGGGGAACACCGGGGAGCTGTTTTTT
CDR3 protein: CASSGLAGNTGELFF

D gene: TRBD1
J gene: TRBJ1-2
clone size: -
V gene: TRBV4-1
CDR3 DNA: TGCGCCAGCAGTGAATCGACAGGGACGGCTTATGGCTACACCTTC
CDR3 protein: CASSESTGTAYGYTF

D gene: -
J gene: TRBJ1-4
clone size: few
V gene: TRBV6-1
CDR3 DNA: TGTGCCAGCAGTGAAGCAGGGAGGCTGTTTTTT
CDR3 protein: CASSEAGRLFF

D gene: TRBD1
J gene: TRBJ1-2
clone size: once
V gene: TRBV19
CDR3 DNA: TGTGCCAGTGGACAGGGTGTTAACTATGGCTACACCTTC
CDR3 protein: CASGQGVNYGYTF

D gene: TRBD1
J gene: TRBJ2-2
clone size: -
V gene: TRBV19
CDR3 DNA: TGTGCCAGTTGGGGACAGGGGCGAACCGGGGAGCTGTTTTTT
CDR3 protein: CASWGQGRTGELFF

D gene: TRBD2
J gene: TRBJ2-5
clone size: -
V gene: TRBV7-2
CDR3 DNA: TGTGCCAGCAGCTTAGGCGGGGGGGCCGGCGAGACCCAGTACTTC
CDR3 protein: CASSLGGGAGETQYF

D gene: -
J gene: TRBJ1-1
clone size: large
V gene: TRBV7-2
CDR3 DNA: TGTGCCAGCAGCATCGGAGGACAGTACACTGAAGCTTTCTTT
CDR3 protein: CASSIGGQYTEAFF

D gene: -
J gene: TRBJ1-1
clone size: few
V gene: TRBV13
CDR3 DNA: TGTGCCAGCAGCTTAGTTGGCGACTACTTAAACACTGAAGCTTTCTTT
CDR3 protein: CASSLVGDYLNTEAFF

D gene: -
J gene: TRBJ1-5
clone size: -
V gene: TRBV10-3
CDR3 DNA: TGTGCCATCAGTGAGGGTCGGGGAGCAACACGGGGAGGTCAGCCCCAGCATTTT
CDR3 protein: CAISEGRGATRGGQPQHF

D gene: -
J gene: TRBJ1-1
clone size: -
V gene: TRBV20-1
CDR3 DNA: TGCAGTGCTAGTACGGGGTCTGAAGCTTTCTTT
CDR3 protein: CSASTGSEAFF

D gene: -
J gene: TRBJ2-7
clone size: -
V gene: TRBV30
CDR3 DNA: TGTGCCTGGAAGCAGGGGAGCTACGAGCAGTACTTC
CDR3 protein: CAWKQGSYEQYF

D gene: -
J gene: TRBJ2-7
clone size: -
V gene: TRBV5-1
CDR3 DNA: TGCGCCAGCAGCTTTGGGGCCTCGCAGGCCTACGAGCAGTACTTC
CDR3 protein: CASSFGASQAYEQYF

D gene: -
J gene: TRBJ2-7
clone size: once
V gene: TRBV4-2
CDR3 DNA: TGTGCCAGCAGCCAGAGGGCCCGGGGGTACGAGCAGTACTTC
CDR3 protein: CASSQRARGYEQYF

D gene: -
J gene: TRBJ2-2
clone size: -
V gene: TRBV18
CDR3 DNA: TGTGCCAGCTCACTAGCGGCCAACACCGGGGAGCTGTTTTTT
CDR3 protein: CASSLAANTGELFF

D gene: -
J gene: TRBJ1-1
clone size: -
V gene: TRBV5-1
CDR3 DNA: TGCGCCAGCAGCTTGGCCGAGGGCAGCACTGAAGCTTTCTTT
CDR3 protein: CASSLAEGSTEAFF

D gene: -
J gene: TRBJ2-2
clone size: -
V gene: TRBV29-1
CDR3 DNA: TGCAGCTCCACCCCAGGGTATGTTGGACCCGGGGAGCTGTTTTTT
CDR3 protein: CSSTPGYVGPGELFF

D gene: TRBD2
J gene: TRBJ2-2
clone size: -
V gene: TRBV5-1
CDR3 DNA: TGCGCCAGCACCATTTTGACTAGCGGGCTGTTTACCGCGAACACCGGGGAGCTGTTTTTT
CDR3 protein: CASTILTSGLFTANTGELFF

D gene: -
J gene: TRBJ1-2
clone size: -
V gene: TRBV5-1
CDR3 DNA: TGCGCCAGCAGCCGACTGTCGGCAGATGGCTACACCTTC
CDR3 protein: CASSRLSADGYTF

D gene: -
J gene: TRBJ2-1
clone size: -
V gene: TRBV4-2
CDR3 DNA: TGTGCCAGCAGCTCCGGGAAATCGACCATGGACGGACTCGATGAGCAGTTCTTC
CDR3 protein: CASSSGKSTMDGLDEQFF

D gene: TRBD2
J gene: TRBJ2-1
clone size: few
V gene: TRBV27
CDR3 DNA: TGTGCCAGCAGTTTGGAGCGGGAGCCCTGGAATGAGCAGTTCTTC
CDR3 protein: CASSLEREPWNEQFF

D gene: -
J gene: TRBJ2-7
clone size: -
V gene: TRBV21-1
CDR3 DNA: TGTGCCAGCAGTAACTCCTACGAGCAGTACTTC
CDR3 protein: CASSNSYEQYF

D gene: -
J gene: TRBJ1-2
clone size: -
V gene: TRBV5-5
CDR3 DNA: TGTGCCAGCAGCTTCCAGGGCTATGGCTACACCTTC
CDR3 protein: CASSFQGYGYTF

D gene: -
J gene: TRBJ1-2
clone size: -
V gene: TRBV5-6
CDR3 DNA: TGTGCCAGCAGCTTGGACACCTTCCCCTCTAACTATGGCTACACCTTC
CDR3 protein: CASSLDTFPSNYGYTF

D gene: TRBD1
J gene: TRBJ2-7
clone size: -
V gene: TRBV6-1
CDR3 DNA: TGTGCCAGCAGTGAAGCGGCAGGGGGCCTGGGAGAGCAGTACTTC
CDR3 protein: CASSEAAGGLGEQYF

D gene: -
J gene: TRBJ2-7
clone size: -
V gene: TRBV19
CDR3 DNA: TGTGCCAGTAGTAATACCGGTACCTACGAGCAGTACTTC
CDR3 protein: CASSNTGTYEQYF

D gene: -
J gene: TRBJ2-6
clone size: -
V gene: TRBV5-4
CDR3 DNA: TGTGCCAGCAGCGGAACTAGGTCTGGGGCCAACGTCCTGACTTTC
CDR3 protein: CASSGTRSGANVLTF

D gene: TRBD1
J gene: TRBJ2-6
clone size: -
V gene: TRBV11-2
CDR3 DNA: TGTGCCAGCAGCTTAGGGCCGGGACAGGGGGCTTTTGGGGCCAACGTCCTGACTTTC
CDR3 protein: CASSLGPGQGAFGANVLTF

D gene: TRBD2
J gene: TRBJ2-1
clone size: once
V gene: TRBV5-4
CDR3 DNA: TGTGCCAGCAGCGTGTTGGGACTAGCGAGGGGTAATGAGCAGTTCTTC
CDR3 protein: CASSVLGLARGNEQFF

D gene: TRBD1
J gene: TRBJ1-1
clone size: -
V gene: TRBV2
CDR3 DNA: TGTGCCAGCAGTGGAACCCTGACAGGGACTCGGAACACTGAAGCTTTCTTT
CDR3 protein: CASSGTLTGTRNTEAFF

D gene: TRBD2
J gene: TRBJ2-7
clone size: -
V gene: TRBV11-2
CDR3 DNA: TGTGCCAGCAGCCCCGCTAGCTTCGCGGGAGGGTCCTACGAGCAGTACTTC
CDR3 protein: CASSPASFAGGSYEQYF

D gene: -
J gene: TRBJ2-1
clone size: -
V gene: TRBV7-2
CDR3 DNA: TGTGCCAGCAGCTTAGATGGGGGGAGCTCCTACAATGAGCAGTTCTTC
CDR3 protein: CASSLDGGSSYNEQFF

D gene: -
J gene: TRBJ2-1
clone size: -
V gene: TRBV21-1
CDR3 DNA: TGTGCCAGCAGCAAAGTAGTCGGGACTAGCGGGACTAACAATGAGCAGTTCTTC
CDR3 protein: CASSKVVGTSGTNNEQFF